Presented here are 30 T cell receptor beta chains from one specimen sequenced in a study of blood T cells in healthy people across ages. A sample-barcoded 5' primer and a J-beta primer mix were used in a second PCR of roughly 7 to 11 cycles. TCRdb re-analysed the 5' RACE reads in MiXCR, keeping a single row per CDR3 protein. The sample contains roughly 1,700,000 distinct CDR3 sequences, approximately 28% of which appear only once. The sample consisted of blood. These receptors came from a woman aged 25 to 39 in good health.

The V gene is TRBV12-3 or TRBV12-4, the J gene TRBJ1-4; 9 bases fit TRBD1. CDR3 length: 16 amino acids. The V gene end was trimmed by 11 bases and the J gene end by 7 bases; junction bases not matched to a gene: 17. For the CDR3, the DNA is TGTGCCGGCACTCTTAATCCGGGACAGGGAGGTGAAAAACTGTTTTTT. Its translation: CAGTLNPGQGGEKLFF.

In regard to this clonotype: This may come from a read error, since a much larger clone is one base off. It is likely a read error, because the conserved phenylalanine at the end of the CDR3 is missing. This rearrangement joins TRBV5-6 to TRBJ2-4; TRBD1 matches at 8 bases. Germline-derived CDR1 and CDR2 are SGHDT and YYEEEE. V trimming: 4 bases; J trimming: 3 bases; junction bases outside the gene matches: 6. The CDR3 is 15 amino acids. CDR3 region: CASSILDRGKNIQYC. DNA of the CDR3: TGTGCCAGCAGCATCCTTGACAGGGGCAAAAACATTCAGTACTGC.

This clonotype was counted at least ten times. This chain connects TRBV29-1 to TRBJ2-7, with D tentatively TRBD2 (5 bases). Germline CDR1 and CDR2: SQVTM and ANQGSEA. Trimming took off 2 bases at V and 0 bases at J, with 8 bases between the two ends. The CDR3 runs 13 residues. CDR3 bases: TGCAGCGTTGAAATAAGCGGCTCCTACGAGCAGTACTTC. Its translation: CSVEISGSYEQYF.

The gene calls are TRBV23-1 and TRBJ2-6, with 7 bases matching TRBD1. TRBV23-1 is labeled an ORF, and its function is uncertain. The CDR3 has 20 amino acids. V gave up 6 bases and J gave up 0 bases; unmatched junction bases: 17. The CDR3 loop reads CASSRRLQGPTGSGANVLTF. CDR3 bases: TGCGCCAGCAGCAGAAGATTACAGGGGCCCACGGGCTCTGGGGCCAACGTCCTGACTTTC.

Turning to this clonotype: A much larger clone sits a single nucleotide away, making a read error possible. The chain couples TRBV18 to TRBJ2-1; D is tentatively TRBD1 or TRBD2 (6 bases each). The CDR3 is 14 residues long. From germline, CDR1 is KGHSH and CDR2 LQKENI. Between the trimmed V and J ends, which lost 9 bases and 12 bases, there was a span of 24 bases. CDR3: CASTTAGGMDGQFF. CDR3 DNA sequence: TGTGCCAGTACTACGGCCGGGGGCATGGATGGGCAGTTCTTC. The complete variable domain, with remaining parts taken from reference TRBV18 and TRBJ2-1, reads NAGVMQNPRHLVRRRGQEARLRCSPMKGHSHVYWYRQLPEEGLKFMVYLQKENIIDESGMPKERFSAEFPKEGPSILRIQQVVRGDSAAYFCASTTAGGMDGQFFGPGTRLTVL.

The chain has TRBV20-1 and TRBJ2-2; no clear D. Germline CDR1 and CDR2: DFQATT and SNEGSKA (reference sequence). This CDR3 spans 14 amino acids. Trimming removed 1 base from V and 0 bases from J, with 6 bases in between. For the CDR3, the DNA is TGCAGTGCTAGAGCACGGCCGAACACCGGGGAGCTGTTTTTT. This sequence encodes CSARARPNTGELFF.

This chain links TRBV5-6 with TRBJ2-5; TRBD2 matches 13 bases. Germline V gene sequence: CDR1 SGHDT, CDR2 YYEEEE. The CDR3 length is 17 residues. V trimming: 3 bases; J trimming: 2 bases; junction bases outside the gene matches: 7. The CDR3 loop is CASSSKPGLAGQETQYF. The CDR3 coding sequence is TGTGCCAGCAGCTCAAAGCCGGGACTAGCGGGACAAGAGACCCAGTACTTC.

The V gene is TRBV5-1, the J gene TRBJ2-1; D may correspond to TRBD1 or TRBD2 (5 bases each). CDR3 length: 15 amino acids. Germline CDR1 reads SGHRS; CDR2 reads YFSETQ. V was cut by 3 bases and J by 2 bases, with 12 bases left in between. The CDR3 protein is CASSWLGPTYNEQFF. CDR3 DNA sequence: TGCGCCAGCAGCTGGCTGGGACCTACCTACAATGAGCAGTTCTTC.

In its sample, this clonotype was seen a few times. This chain joins TRBV2 and TRBJ2-1; the D is unclear. CDR3 length: 16 residues. Germline V gives CDR1 SNHLY, CDR2 FYNNEI. Trimming removed 6 bases at V and 0 bases at J, with 15 bases between. CDR3 nucleotide sequence: TGTGCCAGCAGAACACCTTTCGAACGCTCCTACAATGAGCAGTTCTTC. Protein: CASRTPFERSYNEQFF. Together with reference TRBV2 and TRBJ2-1, the CDR3 gives the full variable domain: EPEVTQTPSHQVTQMGQEVILRCVPISNHLYFYWYRQILGQKVEFLVSFYNNEISEKSEIFDDQFSVERPDGSNFTLKIRSTKLEDSAMYFCASRTPFERSYNEQFFGPGTRLTVL.

This clonotype appeared many times. This chain links TRBV4-3 with TRBJ1-2; 7 bases map to TRBD1. The CDR3 totals 14 residues. Per the germline V gene, CDR1 is LGHNA and CDR2 is YSLEER. With V trimmed by 3 bases and J by 8 bases, 9 bases remained unmatched. CDR3 region: CASSQDTGVRGYTF. CDR3 bases: TGCGCCAGCAGCCAGGACACAGGGGTACGGGGCTACACCTTC.

This clonotype was picked up a small number of times. This sequence joins TRBV30 and TRBJ2-1; TRBD1 matches 10 bases. There are 14 residues in the CDR3. The junction had 1 base not matched to a gene; V was cut back by 3 bases and J by 2 bases. CDR1 GTSNPN and CDR2 SVGIG come from the germline V gene (reference sequence). CDR3 loop: CAWRGTGAYNEQFF. The DNA for the CDR3 is TGTGCCTGGAGGGGGACAGGGGCCTACAATGAGCAGTTCTTC.

CDR3 residues: CASSDGRVNEQFF. The CDR3 DNA is TGTGCCAGCAGTGATGGTAGAGTAAATGAGCAGTTCTTC. The rearrangement links TRBV2 to TRBJ2-1; unclear D gene. The V end was cut by 3 bases, the J end by 7 bases, with 10 bases between. Germline V CDR1 and CDR2: SNHLY, FYNNEI. The CDR3 runs to 13 residues. Based on the CDR3 plus reference TRBV2 and TRBJ2-1, the full variable domain is EPEVTQTPSHQVTQMGQEVILRCVPISNHLYFYWYRQILGQKVEFLVSFYNNEISEKSEIFDDQFSVERPDGSNFTLKIRSTKLEDSAMYFCASSDGRVNEQFFGPGTRLTVL.

This clonotype was counted between two and nine times. The chain combines TRBV4-1 with TRBJ2-7, with D perhaps given as TRBD1 or TRBD2 (5 bases each). This CDR3 spans 15 amino acids. The V end lost 3 bases, the J end lost 0 bases, and 12 bases lay between the germline ends. Germline CDR1 reads MGHRA; CDR2 reads YSYEKL. The CDR3 region is CASSHGTGNSYEQYF. In DNA, the CDR3 is TGCGCCAGCAGCCACGGGACGGGAAACTCCTACGAGCAGTACTTC.

The chain couples TRBV7-9 to TRBJ2-7; D is ambiguous. The ends were cut back, 9 bases at V and 6 bases at J, with 18 bases in the middle. This CDR3 comprises 13 residues. The germline CDR1 and CDR2 sequences are SEHNR and FQNEAQ (reference sequence). In DNA form, the CDR3 reads TGTGCCAGTAAAACAGCGTTGGGCGGCGAGCAGTACTTC. Translation: CASKTALGGEQYF. The full variable domain, rest sourced from reference TRBV7-9 and TRBJ2-7, is DTGVSQNPRHKITKRGQNVTFRCDPISEHNRLYWYRQTLGQGPEFLTYFQNEAQLEKSRLLSDRFSAERPKGSFSTLEIQRTEQGDSAMYLCASKTALGGEQYFGPGTRLTVT.

This clonotype has just a few counts. The J gene is TRBJ2-3, the V gene TRBV4-2, with TRBD1 identical over 11 bases. The V gene end was trimmed by 0 bases and the J gene end by 2 bases; junction bases not matched to a gene: 7. The germline V gene has CDR1 LGHNA and CDR2 YNFKEQ. The CDR3 loop spans 18 amino acids. The CDR3 loop reads CASSQDPGQGANTDTQYF. CDR3 in DNA: TGTGCCAGCAGCCAAGACCCCGGACAGGGGGCTAACACAGATACGCAGTATTTT.

This rearrangement joins TRBV28 to TRBJ1-5; D gene ambiguous. From germline, CDR1 is MDHEN and CDR2 SYDVKM. V gave up 6 bases and J gave up 7 bases, with 19 bases separating them. The CDR3 loop spans 15 amino acids. Here the CDR3 reads CASRTQDFWKQPQHF. CDR3 bases: TGTGCCAGCAGAACCCAGGACTTTTGGAAACAGCCCCAGCATTTT.

The chain joins TRBV14 to TRBJ2-2; D gene ambiguous. Germline-derived CDR1 and CDR2 are SGHDN and FVKESK. V lost 1 base and J 1 base, leaving 13 bases between the germline ends. This CDR3 has 17 amino acids. CDR3 protein: CASSQVIGTLNTGELFF. In DNA, the CDR3 is TGTGCCAGCAGCCAAGTTATCGGCACTCTGAACACCGGGGAGCTGTTTTTT.

The sample holds one count of this clonotype. The junction shows a germline mismatch at one end, possibly a read error. This sequence joins TRBV18 and TRBJ2-1; 8 nucleotides match TRBD1. Germline V gene data show CDR1 as KGHSH and CDR2 as LQKENI. The CDR3 loop spans 15 amino acids. CDR3 sequence reads: CAGSLGAGGGNEQFF. CDR3 sequence (DNA): TGTGCCGGCTCACTGGGAGCAGGGGGCGGGAATGAGCAGTTCTTC.

Worth noting for this clonotype: It may be a read error: a sequence one base away is much more abundant. V and J are TRBV4-1 and TRBJ2-1; the D gene could be TRBD1 or TRBD2 (5 bases each). The germline gives CDR1 MGHRA, CDR2 YSYEKL. This CDR3 has 15 residues. The CDR3 protein is CASSKDRGGGNEQFF. CDR3 DNA: TGCGCCAGCAGCAAAGATCGGGGCGGCGGGAATGAGCAGTTCTTC.

This clonotype was detected only a few times. The CDR3 coding sequence is TGTGCCAGCAGCCGTGGACACGCCTTGGGGACCCAGTACTTC. It translates to CASSRGHALGTQYF. This chain connects TRBV12-3 or TRBV12-4 to TRBJ2-5, with D perhaps TRBD1 (5 bases). Trimming stripped 6 bases from V and 7 bases from J, with 18 bases between. This CDR3 comprises 14 residues.

This clonotype was seen a handful of times. The chain employs TRBV10-1 and TRBJ2-5; D possibly corresponds to TRBD2 (5 bases). The V gene lost 3 bases and the J gene lost 5 bases, with 13 bases spanning the gap. The CDR3 extends over 14 amino acids. The germline gives CDR1 WNHNN, CDR2 SYGVQD (reference sequence). CDR3 sequence reads: CASSDRVGGETQYF. The CDR3 DNA follows: TGCGCCAGCAGTGACCGTGTCGGCGGGGAGACCCAGTACTTC.

This clonotype was picked up many times. The genes are TRBV6-2 or TRBV6-3 and TRBJ2-1; D not resolved. The V end was cut by 6 bases, the J end by 9 bases, with 12 bases between. The germline CDR1 and CDR2 sequences are MNHEY and SVGEGT. The CDR3 is made up of 12 amino acids. The CDR3 DNA sequence: TGTGCCAGCAGCTGGTGGGGTGTTGAGCAGTTCTTC. This encodes CASSWWGVEQFF.

This clonotype was seen at least ten times. The chain links TRBV29-1 to TRBJ1-2; weak D call: TRBD1 (5 bases). Trimming left V 7 bases short and J 4 bases short, with 16 bases between. The CDR3 contains 13 residues. CDR1 is SQVTM and CDR2 is ANQGSEA in the germline V gene. CDR3 residues: CSGSSGRSYGYTF. The CDR3 DNA reads TGCAGCGGCAGCTCGGGACGGTCCTATGGCTACACCTTC.

The chain carries TRBV20-1 and TRBJ2-7; D uncertain. Germline CDR1 and CDR2: DFQATT and SNEGSKA (reference sequence). V shed 1 base and J shed 7 bases, with 14 bases lying between them. This CDR3 comprises 13 residues. The CDR3 reads CSARGSFKEEQYF. The DNA for the CDR3 is TGCAGTGCTAGAGGGTCCTTTAAAGAAGAGCAGTACTTC.

Regarding this clonotype: This may come from a read error, since a much larger clone is one base off. The chain couples TRBV20-1 to TRBJ2-1, with D perhaps matching TRBD1 (7 bases). Germline lookup yields CDR1 DFQATT and CDR2 SNEGSKA (reference sequence). CDR3 length: 16 amino acids. The DNA of the CDR3 is TGCGGTGCTTTGCCGGAGGGGGCGGAAATTTACAATGAGCAGTTCTTC. Residues: CGALPEGAEIYNEQFF.

As concerns this clonotype: The final CDR3 position lacks the conserved phenylalanine or tryptophan, pointing to a likely read error. This sequence joins TRBV6-2 or TRBV6-3 and TRBJ2-2; perhaps TRBD1 as D (6 bases). Germline V gives CDR1 MNHEY, CDR2 SVGEGT. The CDR3 runs to 14 residues. The V end lost 6 bases, the J end lost 9 bases, and 17 bases lay between the germline ends. CDR3 bases: TGTGCCAGCAGCCACTGGACAGAGAAGAGGGAGCTGTTTTGT. This translates into CASSHWTEKRELFC.

This clonotype was observed at least ten times. CDR3 DNA sequence: TGCGCCAGCAGCTTAGGGAGTACAGCGATTACAGATACGCAGTATTTT. Protein sequence: CASSLGSTAITDTQYF. V gene TRBV5-1 combines with J gene TRBJ2-3, with a weak D call TRBD2 (5 bases). V shed 2 bases and J shed 3 bases, with 16 bases lying between them. The CDR3 spans 16 residues. The V gene's germline CDR1 is SGHRS and CDR2 YFSETQ.

This chain links TRBV13 with TRBJ2-1, with 7 bases lining up with TRBD2. Germline assignment: CDR1 PRHDT and CDR2 FYEKMQ (reference sequence). The CDR3 length is 22 residues. Trimming removed 6 bases from V and 5 bases from J; junction bases left unmatched: 31. CDR3 region: CASRGFVVGGSPSPTGNNEQFF. The CDR3, as DNA: TGTGCCAGCAGGGGATTTGTGGTGGGCGGGAGTCCTAGCCCCACTGGGAACAATGAGCAGTTCTTC.

The genes are TRBV4-2 and TRBJ2-3, with 7 bases identical to TRBD2. V was pared by 3 bases and J by 0 bases, with 3 bases of the junction left unmatched. The CDR3 spans 15 residues. CDR1 and CDR2 from the germline V gene are LGHNA and YNFKEQ. This CDR3 reads CASSHQRGSTDTQYF. CDR3 sequence (DNA): TGTGCCAGCAGCCACCAGCGGGGTAGCACAGATACGCAGTATTTT.

The V and J genes are TRBV7-2 and TRBJ1-2, with TRBD1 matching 9 bases. The V gene end was trimmed by 4 bases and the J gene end by 4 bases; junction bases not matched to a gene: 7. This CDR3 contains 15 residues. Germline values: CDR1 SGHTA, CDR2 FQGNSA. CDR3 sequence reads: CASSSTGQGVYGYTF. DNA for the CDR3: TGTGCCAGCAGCTCTACGGGACAGGGTGTCTATGGCTACACCTTC.